This T cell receptor (beta chain) is drawn from a study of cytomegalovirus exposure and HLA in healthy donors. Findings and limits, study-wide: CMV antigen specificity was confirmed in vitro for a few CMV-associated chains.

Turning to this clone: Its antigen remains unknown.

This table comes from immunoSEQ multiplex PCR, and its TCRdb copy is limited to in-frame clones, with some not included. Counted here are roughly 330,000 clones, about 90% occurring once; the ten biggest clones make up roughly 1.2%. Trimming cost V 4 bases and J 6 bases, with 21 bases left between them. The CDR3 has 16 amino acids. Germline assignment: CDR1 SQVTM and CDR2 ANQGSEA. V usage is TRBV29-1 and J usage is TRBJ2-2, with D tentatively TRBD1 or TRBD2 (7 bases each). This TCR came from a woman in her 30s in good health and CMV-seropositive. The sample was PBMCs. CDR3 bases: TGCAGCGTTGGGGGAGGGACAGATACAGGGTCCGGGGAGCTGTTTTTT. Encoded protein: CSVGGGTDTGSGELFF.